This TCR beta chain came from a study of tumor and adjacent non-tumor tissue in lung cancer. The library came from three nested PCR rounds adapted from ARM-PCR protocols. TCRdb reprocessed the multiplex PCR reads via MiXCR and lists one record per CDR3 protein. The data show roughly 90,000 distinct CDR3 sequences, with 75% to 85% seen just once and about a fifth held by the top ten. In germline, CDR1 is LGHNA, CDR2 YNFKEQ. The CDR3 is 16 amino acids. No cell sorting was done before RNA was extracted from the tissue. This non-tumor lung sample came from over 3 cm beyond the tumor edge. With respect to this clonotype: At one of its ends the junction is not consistent with the germline gene, which may arise from a read error.

The clonotype originates from a woman aged 45-65 years with non-small cell lung cancer. Sequencing was carried out using distant non-tumor lung tissue. The rearrangement links TRBV4-2 to TRBJ2-7; D is unclear. The CDR3 DNA sequence: TGTGCCAGCAGCCGTGCAGTAGAGGCGGTCCCGTACGGGCAGTACTTC. It is translated as CASSRAVEAVPYGQYF.